Below, one TCR beta chain is given with its context. This clone was seen a handful of times. Its antigen is not yet known. No qualities accompany the bases; no much larger clone lies one base away. This entry comes from a study of blood T cell repertoires in COVID-19 (dated by TCRdb to 2018 to 2021). Regarding the complete study: Samples covering the acute and convalescent phases of COVID-19 were provided by collaborators in the United States, Italy and Spain. The material from the prospective study consisted of cDNA or gDNA derived from T cells, B-cell-depleted T cells, or PBMCs. Subjects who had been exposed to COVID-19, were actively infected with it, or had recovered from it provided the deeply sampled blood TCRbeta repertoires that made up the dataset. The repertoires were released in a freely available public database meant as a resource for research on the immune response to SARS-CoV-2. Samples were obtained from the ongoing ImmuneRACE study (first 160 participants) and from 1,200 or so subjects provided by 6 global collaborators. Nearly every sample came with metadata listing a de-identified subject ID, COVID-19 status, age in years and sex. Where HLA class I and class II types were available, the types were taken from metadata supplied by the sample provider, not from assay-based typing.

In the prospective study, participants were roughly 18 to 95 years old, resided in about two dozen geographic areas of the United States, and were enrolled through a virtual design. In the prospective study, participants were assigned to cohorts based on the clinical history participants reported in a screening survey and a study questionnaire. Mobile phlebotomists in the prospective study collected whole blood, serum and a nasopharyngeal or oropharyngeal swab from every participant. Prospective study participants could optionally give additional blood draws and questionnaires over a roughly two-month period. Prospective study blood samples were shipped either frozen or at room temperature before DNA extraction. The germline V gene (reference sequence) supplies CDR1 MNHEY and CDR2 SMNVEV. The CDR3 sequence holds 14 residues, the cysteine and phenylalanine included. This entry keeps only the CDR3 DNA: 42 bases, framed from base 1. From V the trimming removes 5 bases and from J it removes 8 bases, while the gene matches leave 8 bases of the junction unaccounted for.

TCRbeta CDR3 regions were amplified from genomic DNA by means of the immunoSEQ Assay, a bias-controlled multiplex PCR. The study's processing was this. Nucleated cell counts per sample were estimated from amplification of reference gene primers within the assay. To quantify the absolute abundance of each unique TCRbeta CDR3 rearrangement, sequence reads were collapsed and filtered. For each sample, productive Simpson clonality was calculated as the square root of Simpson's diversity index over productive rearrangements. TCRdb re-hosts the immuneACCESS table, in-frame sequences only. Its copies lack some clones; in the studies checked, an unresolved V gene accounts for under half of them, and the cause for the rest is not known. V, J and clone size reflect that table, while D and trimming were determined from the DNA. This sample is represented by under 300,000 clones; around 86% of them were singletons. The top ten clones comprise around 3.3% of the sample.

Results the study describes overall, beyond this receptor: The amount of clinical and demographic metadata varied by source and participant and was provided uncurated.

The receptor was derived from a woman between 40 and 55 years old with acute COVID-19. The sequenced sample was PBMCs or T cells enriched from blood (not recorded which). This sequence uses TRBV27 and TRBJ1-2, with 10 central nucleotides matching TRBD1. The nucleotide sequence is TGTGCCAGCAGTCCGGGACAGGGGATAATCGGCTACACCTTC. It translates as CASSPGQGIIGYTF.